The 18 T cell receptor beta chains in this list originate from one sample, sequenced in a study of control samples from healthy donors and cancer patients. Profiled with immunoSEQ multiplex PCR; TCRdb holds only in-frame clones, not every one. Of over 150,000 clones in the sample, around 94% were seen once. Material: blood. Source of these receptors: a woman between 18 and 29 years old in good health.

The chain joins TRBV18 to TRBJ1-1; D gene uncertain. The germline gives CDR1 KGHSH, CDR2 LQKENI. The CDR3 is 12 residues long. Trimming shortened V by 0 bases and J by 10 bases, and 9 bases separated the two germline ends. The CDR3 coding sequence is TGTGCCAGCTCACCACCAGGACTGGGAGCTTTCTTT. Translation gives CASSPPGLGAFF.

In DNA, the CDR3 is TGCAGCGTTGTTCCGGACTACACAGATACGCAGTATTTT. It translates to CSVVPDYTDTQYF. The chain employs TRBV29-1 and TRBJ2-3, with a tentative D call TRBD2 (6 bases). The germline V and J ends were trimmed by 4 bases and 2 bases, with 10 bases remaining between them. Germline loops: CDR1 SQVTM, CDR2 ANQGSEA. The CDR3 is 13 residues long.

V is TRBV9 and J is TRBJ2-7, with D perhaps given as TRBD1 or TRBD2 (5 bases each). The CDR3 has 13 residues. Trimming pared 0 bases from V and 5 bases from J, leaving 9 bases between. CDR1 and CDR2 from the germline V gene are SGDLS and YYNGEE. In DNA form, the CDR3 reads TGTGCCAGCAGCGTAGGGGGGATCAACGAGCAGTACTTC. Translated, it gives CASSVGGINEQYF.

The rearrangement uses TRBV5-1 and TRBJ2-1; D call uncertain. Germline CDR1 SGHRS, CDR2 YFSETQ. There are 15 residues in the CDR3. V lost 3 bases and J lost 0, with 10 bases in between. The CDR3 sequence is CASSSDKSSYNEQFF. The CDR3 DNA reads TGCGCCAGCAGCTCCGACAAGAGCTCCTACAATGAGCAGTTCTTC.

The gene calls are TRBV5-1 and TRBJ1-2; TRBD1 might be the D (6 bases). Trimming removed 1 base from V and 4 bases from J, with 11 bases in between. This CDR3 contains 14 residues. The germline gives CDR1 SGHRS, CDR2 YFSETQ. CDR3 coding DNA: TGCGCCAGCAGCTTGTACAGGGAAGGCTATGGCTACACCTTC. Protein: CASSLYREGYGYTF.

In DNA form, the CDR3 reads TGTGCCAGCAGCCAAAGAACAGGGCACACTGAAGCTTTCTTT. It translates to CASSQRTGHTEAFF. The chain combines TRBV3-1 (or the pseudogene TRBV3-2) with TRBJ1-1; D may be TRBD1 (6 bases). Germline V lookup: CDR1 LGHDT, CDR2 YNNKEL (reference sequence). Trimming shortened V by 2 bases and J by 3 bases, and 10 bases separated the two germline ends. The CDR3 sequence is 14 residues long.

V is TRBV10-2 and J is TRBJ2-7; D is unclear. The germline gives CDR1 WSHSY, CDR2 SAAADI. V lost 3 bases, J lost 0 bases, and 9 bases lay in between. CDR3 length equals 14 residues. The CDR3 region is CASSDKVTSYEQYF. The CDR3 DNA follows: TGCGCCAGCAGTGATAAAGTCACCTCCTACGAGCAGTACTTC.

The chain employs TRBV5-1 and TRBJ2-3; D is unclear. The germline CDR1 and CDR2 sequences are SGHRS and YFSETQ. The CDR3 totals 16 residues. Deletions cut 1 base from V and 1 base from J, with 13 bases between. The CDR3 region has the DNA TGCGCCAGCAGCTTGCGCAGTACGATGGGCACAGATACGCAGTATTTT. As protein: CASSLRSTMGTDTQYF.

This chain uses TRBV19 with TRBJ1-3; 10 bases line up with TRBD1. Germline assignment: CDR1 LNHDA and CDR2 SQIVND (reference sequence). This CDR3 has 15 amino acids. V lost 6 bases and J lost 2; bases outside the gene matches: 4. The CDR3 DNA reads TGTGCCAGTAGGGGACAGGGGTTGGCTGGAAACACCATATATTTT. It encodes CASRGQGLAGNTIYF.

V gene TRBV6-5 combines with J gene TRBJ2-2; D remains unclear. This CDR3 has 15 amino acids. Germline V gives CDR1 MNHEY, CDR2 SVGAGI. V was pared by 0 bases and J by 6 bases, with 11 bases between. The CDR3 loop is CASSYSPSGAGELFF. The DNA of the CDR3 is TGTGCCAGCAGTTACTCCCCATCTGGGGCCGGGGAGCTGTTTTTT.

J is TRBJ2-1 and V is TRBV18; 9 bases agree with TRBD1. V lost 8 bases, J lost 7 bases, and 9 bases stayed unmatched. Germline V gene data show CDR1 as KGHSH and CDR2 as LQKENI. The CDR3 runs to 14 residues. This CDR3 reads CASVRDREFNEQFF. In DNA, the CDR3 is TGTGCCAGCGTCCGGGACAGGGAGTTTAATGAGCAGTTCTTC. Full variable domain (rest looked up from reference TRBV18 and TRBJ2-1): NAGVMQNPRHLVRRRGQEARLRCSPMKGHSHVYWYRQLPEEGLKFMVYLQKENIIDESGMPKERFSAEFPKEGPSILRIQQVVRGDSAAYFCASVRDREFNEQFFGPGTRLTVL.

This rearrangement joins TRBV11-2 to TRBJ2-1; TRBD1 matches at 8 bases. This CDR3 region has 15 residues. V lost 0 bases, J lost 9 bases, and 7 bases stayed unmatched. Germline CDR1 is SGHAT and CDR2 is FQNNGV. The chain's CDR3 is CASSLDSTGGSEQFF. The CDR3 DNA is TGTGCCAGCAGCTTAGATAGCACAGGGGGAAGTGAGCAGTTCTTC.

The chain couples TRBV27 to TRBJ2-1, with D perhaps TRBD1 (6 bases). The V gene's germline CDR1 is MNHEY and CDR2 SMNVEV (reference sequence). V shed 3 bases and J shed 8 bases, with 17 bases lying between them. The CDR3 loop spans 15 amino acids. This CDR3 reads CASSFGDRPLDEQFF. CDR3 coding DNA: TGTGCCAGCAGTTTCGGTGACAGGCCGTTGGATGAGCAGTTCTTC.

The chain joins TRBV10-3 to TRBJ1-2, with D perhaps matching TRBD1 (5 bases). The CDR3 contains 12 residues. From germline, CDR1 is ENHRY and CDR2 SYGVKD. With 3 bases removed from V and 3 bases from J, the gap between germline ends came to 5 bases. CDR3 sequence: CAISDRDYGYTF. The DNA of the CDR3 is TGTGCCATCAGTGACAGGGACTATGGCTACACCTTC.

The chain links TRBV10-3 to TRBJ2-1, with D possibly matching TRBD1 (6 bases). Germline loops: CDR1 ENHRY, CDR2 SYGVKD. This CDR3 is 12 amino acids long. V shed 2 bases and J shed 10 bases, with 9 bases lying between them. This CDR3 is CAISEGQYEQFF. The DNA of the CDR3 is TGTGCCATCAGTGAGGGACAGTACGAGCAGTTCTTC.

The chain carries TRBV11-1 and TRBJ1-1; tentative D call: TRBD1 (5 bases). Trimming cost V 9 bases and J 3 bases, with 8 bases left between them. Per the germline V gene, CDR1 is SGHAT and CDR2 is FQDESV (reference sequence). The CDR3 sequence is 11 residues long. The CDR3 bases are TGTGCCAGTGAGGGGTACACTGAAGCTTTCTTT. This gives the protein CASEGYTEAFF.

This chain joins TRBV7-3 and TRBJ2-5; a possible D gene is TRBD2 (5 bases). The CDR3 sequence is 15 residues long. CDR1 and CDR2 (germline): SGHTA, FQGTGA. V shed 5 bases and J shed 5 bases, with 18 bases lying between them. Written as DNA, the CDR3 is TGTGCCAGCAGCATCAGATCCGGGATAGCGGAGACCCAGTACTTC. Translated: CASSIRSGIAETQYF. The full variable domain, in which reference TRBV7-3 and TRBJ2-5 provide the parts outside the CDR3, is GAGVSQTPSNKVTEKGKYVELRCDPISGHTALYWYRQSLGQGPEFLIYFQGTGAADDSGLPNDRFFAVRPEGSVSTLKIQRTERGDSAVYLCASSIRSGIAETQYFGPGTRLLVL.

This clone has only one observation. V gene TRBV5-1 combines with J gene TRBJ1-2; D unresolved. The CDR3 length is 14 residues. Looked up from germline, CDR1 is SGHRS and CDR2 is YFSETQ. The V end was cut by 3 bases, the J end by 0 bases, with 9 bases between. This CDR3 reads CASSSGLANYGYTF. DNA of the CDR3: TGCGCCAGCAGCTCCGGATTGGCTAACTATGGCTACACCTTC.